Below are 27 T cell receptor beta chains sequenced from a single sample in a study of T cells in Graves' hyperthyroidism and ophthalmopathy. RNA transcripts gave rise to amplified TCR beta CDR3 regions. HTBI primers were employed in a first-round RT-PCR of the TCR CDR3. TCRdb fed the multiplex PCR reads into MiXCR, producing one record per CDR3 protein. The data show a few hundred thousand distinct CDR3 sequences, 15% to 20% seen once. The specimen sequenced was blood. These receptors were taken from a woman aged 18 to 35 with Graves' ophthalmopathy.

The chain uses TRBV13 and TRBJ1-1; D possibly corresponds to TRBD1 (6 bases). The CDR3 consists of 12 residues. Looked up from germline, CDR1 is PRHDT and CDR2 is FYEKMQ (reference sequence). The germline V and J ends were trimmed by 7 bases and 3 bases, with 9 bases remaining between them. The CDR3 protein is CASTGQHTEAFF. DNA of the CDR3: TGTGCCAGCACCGGACAGCACACTGAAGCTTTCTTT.

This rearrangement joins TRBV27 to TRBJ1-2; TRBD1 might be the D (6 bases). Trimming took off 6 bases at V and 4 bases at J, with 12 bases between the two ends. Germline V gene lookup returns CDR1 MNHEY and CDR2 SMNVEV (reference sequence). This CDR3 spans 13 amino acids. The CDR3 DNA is TGTGCCAGCAGGGTGACAGGAACCTATGGCTACACCTTC. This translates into CASRVTGTYGYTF.

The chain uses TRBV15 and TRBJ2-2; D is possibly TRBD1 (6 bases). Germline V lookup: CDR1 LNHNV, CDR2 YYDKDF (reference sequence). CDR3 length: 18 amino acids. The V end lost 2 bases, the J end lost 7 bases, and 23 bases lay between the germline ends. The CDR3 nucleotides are TGTGCCACCAGCAGATATCCAGGACAGACCCTAGGAGGCGGGGAGCTGTTTTTT. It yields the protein CATSRYPGQTLGGGELFF.

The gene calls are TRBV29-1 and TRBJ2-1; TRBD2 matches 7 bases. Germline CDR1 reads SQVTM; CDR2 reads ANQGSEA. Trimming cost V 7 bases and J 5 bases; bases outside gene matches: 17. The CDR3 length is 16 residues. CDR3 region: CSAAGEGSRGDNEQFF. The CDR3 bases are TGCAGCGCCGCCGGGGAGGGTAGCCGAGGGGACAATGAGCAGTTCTTC.

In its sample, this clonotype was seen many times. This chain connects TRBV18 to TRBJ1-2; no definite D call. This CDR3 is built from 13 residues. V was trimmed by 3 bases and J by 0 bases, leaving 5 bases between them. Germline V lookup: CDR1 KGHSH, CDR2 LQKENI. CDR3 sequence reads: CASSPLANYGYTF. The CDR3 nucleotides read TGTGCCAGCTCACCGTTAGCTAACTATGGCTACACCTTC. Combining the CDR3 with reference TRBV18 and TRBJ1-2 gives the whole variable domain NAGVMQNPRHLVRRRGQEARLRCSPMKGHSHVYWYRQLPEEGLKFMVYLQKENIIDESGMPKERFSAEFPKEGPSILRIQQVVRGDSAAYFCASSPLANYGYTFGSGTRLTVV.

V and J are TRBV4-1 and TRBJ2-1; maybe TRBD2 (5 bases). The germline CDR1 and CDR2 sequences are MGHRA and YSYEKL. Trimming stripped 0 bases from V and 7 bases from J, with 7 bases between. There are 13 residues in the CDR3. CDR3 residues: CASSQDSGNEQFF. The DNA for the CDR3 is TGCGCCAGCAGCCAAGATTCGGGAAATGAGCAGTTCTTC.

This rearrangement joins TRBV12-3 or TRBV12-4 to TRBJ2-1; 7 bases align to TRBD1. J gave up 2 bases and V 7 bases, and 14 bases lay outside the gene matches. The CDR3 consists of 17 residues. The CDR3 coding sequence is TGTGCCAGCAACAACGACCTAGACAGGGTCACCTACAATGAGCAGTTCTTC. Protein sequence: CASNNDLDRVTYNEQFF.

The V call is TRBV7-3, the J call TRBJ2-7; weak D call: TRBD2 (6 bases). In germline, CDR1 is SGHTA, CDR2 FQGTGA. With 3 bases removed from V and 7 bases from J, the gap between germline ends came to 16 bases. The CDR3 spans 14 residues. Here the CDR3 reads CASSLSAGTGEQYF. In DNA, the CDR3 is TGTGCCAGCAGCTTGTCGGCGGGGACGGGGGAGCAGTACTTC.

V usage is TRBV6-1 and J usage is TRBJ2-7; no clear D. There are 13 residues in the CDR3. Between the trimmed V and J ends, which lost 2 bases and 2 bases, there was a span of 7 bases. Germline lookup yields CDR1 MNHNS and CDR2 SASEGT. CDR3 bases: TGTGCCAGCAGTGAACTGGGAACCTACGAGCAGTACTTC. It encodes CASSELGTYEQYF.

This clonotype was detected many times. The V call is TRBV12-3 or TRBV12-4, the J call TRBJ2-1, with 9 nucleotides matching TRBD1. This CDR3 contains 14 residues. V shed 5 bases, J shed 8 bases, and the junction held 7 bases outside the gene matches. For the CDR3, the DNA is TGTGCCAGCAGTCGACAGGGGGAAGAGGATGAGCAGTTCTTC. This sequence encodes CASSRQGEEDEQFF.

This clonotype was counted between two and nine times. The CDR3 region is CASKGQGATYEQYF. The CDR3, as DNA: TGTGCCAGCAAGGGACAGGGGGCCACCTACGAGCAGTACTTC. The chain combines TRBV6-1 with TRBJ2-7; 12 nucleotides align to TRBD1. J lost 2 bases, V lost 7 bases, and 3 bases had no gene match. CDR3 length: 14 residues. Germline CDR1 and CDR2: MNHNS and SASEGT.

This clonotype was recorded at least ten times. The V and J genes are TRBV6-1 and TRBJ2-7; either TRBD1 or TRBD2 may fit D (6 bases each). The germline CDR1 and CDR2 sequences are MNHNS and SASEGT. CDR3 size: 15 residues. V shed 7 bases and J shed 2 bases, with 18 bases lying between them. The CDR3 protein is CASTTGRDTTYEQYF. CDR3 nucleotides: TGTGCCAGCACCACGGGGCGGGACACAACCTACGAGCAGTACTTC.

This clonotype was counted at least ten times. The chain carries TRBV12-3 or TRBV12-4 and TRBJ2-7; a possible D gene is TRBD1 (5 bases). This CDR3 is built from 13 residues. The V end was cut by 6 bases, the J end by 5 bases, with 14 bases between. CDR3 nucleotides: TGTGCCAGCAGCCCAGGGAAAGGGGACGAGCAGTACTTC. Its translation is CASSPGKGDEQYF.

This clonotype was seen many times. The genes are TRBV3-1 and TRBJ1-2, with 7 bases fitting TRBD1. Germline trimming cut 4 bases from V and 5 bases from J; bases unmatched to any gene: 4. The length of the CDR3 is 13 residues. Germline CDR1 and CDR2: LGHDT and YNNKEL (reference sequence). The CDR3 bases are TGTGCCAGCAGCCCGGCAGGGGGTTATGGCTACACCTTC. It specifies CASSPAGGYGYTF.

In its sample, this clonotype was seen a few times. DNA of the CDR3: TGTGCCAGCAGTGAAGCGTGGGGGGGTACTGAAGCTTTCTTT. This translates into CASSEAWGGTEAFF. V and J are TRBV6-1 and TRBJ1-1; D perhaps matches TRBD1 (5 bases). CDR3 length: 14 residues. V shed 0 bases and J shed 5 bases, with 10 bases lying between them. Per the germline V gene, CDR1 is MNHNS and CDR2 is SASEGT.

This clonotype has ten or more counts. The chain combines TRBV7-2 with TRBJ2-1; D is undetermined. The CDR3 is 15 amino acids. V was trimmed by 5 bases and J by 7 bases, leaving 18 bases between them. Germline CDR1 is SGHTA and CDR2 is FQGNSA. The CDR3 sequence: CASSPRALVLNEQFF. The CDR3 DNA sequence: TGTGCCAGCAGCCCCCGGGCCCTCGTCTTGAATGAGCAGTTCTTC.

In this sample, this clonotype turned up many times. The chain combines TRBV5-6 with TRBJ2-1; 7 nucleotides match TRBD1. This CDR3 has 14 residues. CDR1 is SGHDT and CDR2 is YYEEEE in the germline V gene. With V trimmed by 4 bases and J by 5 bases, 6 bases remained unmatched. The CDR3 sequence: CASSLDRRDNEQFF. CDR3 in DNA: TGTGCCAGCAGCCTGGACAGGCGAGACAATGAGCAGTTCTTC.

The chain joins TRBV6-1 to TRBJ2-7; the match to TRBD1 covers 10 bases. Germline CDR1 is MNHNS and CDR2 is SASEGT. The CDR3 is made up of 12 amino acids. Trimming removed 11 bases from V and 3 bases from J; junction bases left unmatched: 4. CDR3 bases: TGTGCCGCCGGGACAGGGGACTACGAGCAGTACTTC. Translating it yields CAAGTGDYEQYF.

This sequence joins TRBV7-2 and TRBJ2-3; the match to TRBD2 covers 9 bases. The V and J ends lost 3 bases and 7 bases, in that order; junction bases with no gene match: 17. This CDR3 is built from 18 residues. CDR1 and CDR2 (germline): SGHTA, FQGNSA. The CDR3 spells CASSFELAGAGLMNTQYF. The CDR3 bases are TGTGCCAGCAGCTTCGAACTAGCGGGTGCCGGTTTGATGAATACGCAGTATTTT.

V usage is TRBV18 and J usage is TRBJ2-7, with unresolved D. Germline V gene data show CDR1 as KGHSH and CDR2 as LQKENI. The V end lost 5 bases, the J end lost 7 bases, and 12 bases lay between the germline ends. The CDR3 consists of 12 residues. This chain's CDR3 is CASSIPWSEQYF. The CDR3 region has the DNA TGTGCCAGCTCAATCCCTTGGAGTGAGCAGTACTTC.

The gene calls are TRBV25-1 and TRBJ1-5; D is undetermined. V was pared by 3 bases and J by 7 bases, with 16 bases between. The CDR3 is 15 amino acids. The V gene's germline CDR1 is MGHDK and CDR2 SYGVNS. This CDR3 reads CASSDPPLLWQPQHF. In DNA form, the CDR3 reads TGTGCCAGCAGTGATCCCCCCCTCCTGTGGCAGCCCCAGCATTTT.

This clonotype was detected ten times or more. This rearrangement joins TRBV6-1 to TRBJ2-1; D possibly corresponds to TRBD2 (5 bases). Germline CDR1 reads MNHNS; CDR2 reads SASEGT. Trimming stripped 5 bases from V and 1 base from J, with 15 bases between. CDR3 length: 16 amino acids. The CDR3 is CASSITSGSSYNEQFF. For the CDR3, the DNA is TGTGCCAGCAGTATCACCAGCGGCAGTTCCTACAATGAGCAGTTCTTC.

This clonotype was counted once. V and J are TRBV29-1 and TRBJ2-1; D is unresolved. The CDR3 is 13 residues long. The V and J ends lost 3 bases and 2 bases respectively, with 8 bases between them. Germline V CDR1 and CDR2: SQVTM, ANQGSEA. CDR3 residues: CSVDLKPYNEQFF. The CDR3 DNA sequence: TGCAGCGTTGATTTGAAACCCTACAATGAGCAGTTCTTC.

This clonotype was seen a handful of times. In nucleotides, the CDR3 is TGCGCCAGCAGGTCGACCGAGAGGGAGCCCCAGCATTTT. Translation: CASRSTEREPQHF. V and J are TRBV5-1 and TRBJ1-5; D uncertain. Germline CDR1 and CDR2: SGHRS and YFSETQ. The ends were cut back, 5 bases at V and 8 bases at J, with 14 bases in the middle. The CDR3 spans 13 residues.

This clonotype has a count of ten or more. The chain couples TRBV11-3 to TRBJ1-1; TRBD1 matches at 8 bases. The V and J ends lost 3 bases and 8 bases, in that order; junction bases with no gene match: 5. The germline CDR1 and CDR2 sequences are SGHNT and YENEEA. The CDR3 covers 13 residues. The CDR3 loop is CASSFSGGGEAFF. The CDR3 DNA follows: TGTGCCAGCAGCTTCTCAGGGGGCGGCGAAGCTTTCTTT.

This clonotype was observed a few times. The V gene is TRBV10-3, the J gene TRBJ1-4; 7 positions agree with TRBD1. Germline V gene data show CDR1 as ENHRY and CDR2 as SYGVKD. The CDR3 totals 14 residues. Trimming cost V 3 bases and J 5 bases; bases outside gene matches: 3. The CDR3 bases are TGTGCCATCAGTGACCCAGGGGGAAATGAAAAACTGTTTTTT. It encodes CAISDPGGNEKLFF.

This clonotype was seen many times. CDR3 residues: CASSFGTVKNIQYF. As DNA, the CDR3 is TGTGCCAGCAGTTTTGGTACGGTCAAAAACATTCAGTACTTC. The chain joins TRBV28 to TRBJ2-4, with D unresolved. CDR3 length equals 14 residues. Per the germline V gene, CDR1 is MDHEN and CDR2 is SYDVKM. V was cut by 3 bases and J by 3 bases, with 9 bases left in between.